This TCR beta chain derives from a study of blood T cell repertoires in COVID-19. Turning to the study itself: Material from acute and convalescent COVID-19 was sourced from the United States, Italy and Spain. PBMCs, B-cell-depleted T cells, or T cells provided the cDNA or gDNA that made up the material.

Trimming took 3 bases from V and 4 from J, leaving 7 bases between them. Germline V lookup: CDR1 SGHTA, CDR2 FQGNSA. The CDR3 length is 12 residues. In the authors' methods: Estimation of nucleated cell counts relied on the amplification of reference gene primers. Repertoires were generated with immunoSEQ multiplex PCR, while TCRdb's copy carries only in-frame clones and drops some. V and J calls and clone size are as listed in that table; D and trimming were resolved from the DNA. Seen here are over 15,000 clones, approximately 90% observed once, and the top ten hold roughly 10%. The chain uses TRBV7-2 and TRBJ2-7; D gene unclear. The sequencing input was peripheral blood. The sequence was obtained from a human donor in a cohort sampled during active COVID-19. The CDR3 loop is CASSLPRYEQYF. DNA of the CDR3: TGTGCCAGCAGCTTGCCCCGGTACGAGCAGTACTTC.